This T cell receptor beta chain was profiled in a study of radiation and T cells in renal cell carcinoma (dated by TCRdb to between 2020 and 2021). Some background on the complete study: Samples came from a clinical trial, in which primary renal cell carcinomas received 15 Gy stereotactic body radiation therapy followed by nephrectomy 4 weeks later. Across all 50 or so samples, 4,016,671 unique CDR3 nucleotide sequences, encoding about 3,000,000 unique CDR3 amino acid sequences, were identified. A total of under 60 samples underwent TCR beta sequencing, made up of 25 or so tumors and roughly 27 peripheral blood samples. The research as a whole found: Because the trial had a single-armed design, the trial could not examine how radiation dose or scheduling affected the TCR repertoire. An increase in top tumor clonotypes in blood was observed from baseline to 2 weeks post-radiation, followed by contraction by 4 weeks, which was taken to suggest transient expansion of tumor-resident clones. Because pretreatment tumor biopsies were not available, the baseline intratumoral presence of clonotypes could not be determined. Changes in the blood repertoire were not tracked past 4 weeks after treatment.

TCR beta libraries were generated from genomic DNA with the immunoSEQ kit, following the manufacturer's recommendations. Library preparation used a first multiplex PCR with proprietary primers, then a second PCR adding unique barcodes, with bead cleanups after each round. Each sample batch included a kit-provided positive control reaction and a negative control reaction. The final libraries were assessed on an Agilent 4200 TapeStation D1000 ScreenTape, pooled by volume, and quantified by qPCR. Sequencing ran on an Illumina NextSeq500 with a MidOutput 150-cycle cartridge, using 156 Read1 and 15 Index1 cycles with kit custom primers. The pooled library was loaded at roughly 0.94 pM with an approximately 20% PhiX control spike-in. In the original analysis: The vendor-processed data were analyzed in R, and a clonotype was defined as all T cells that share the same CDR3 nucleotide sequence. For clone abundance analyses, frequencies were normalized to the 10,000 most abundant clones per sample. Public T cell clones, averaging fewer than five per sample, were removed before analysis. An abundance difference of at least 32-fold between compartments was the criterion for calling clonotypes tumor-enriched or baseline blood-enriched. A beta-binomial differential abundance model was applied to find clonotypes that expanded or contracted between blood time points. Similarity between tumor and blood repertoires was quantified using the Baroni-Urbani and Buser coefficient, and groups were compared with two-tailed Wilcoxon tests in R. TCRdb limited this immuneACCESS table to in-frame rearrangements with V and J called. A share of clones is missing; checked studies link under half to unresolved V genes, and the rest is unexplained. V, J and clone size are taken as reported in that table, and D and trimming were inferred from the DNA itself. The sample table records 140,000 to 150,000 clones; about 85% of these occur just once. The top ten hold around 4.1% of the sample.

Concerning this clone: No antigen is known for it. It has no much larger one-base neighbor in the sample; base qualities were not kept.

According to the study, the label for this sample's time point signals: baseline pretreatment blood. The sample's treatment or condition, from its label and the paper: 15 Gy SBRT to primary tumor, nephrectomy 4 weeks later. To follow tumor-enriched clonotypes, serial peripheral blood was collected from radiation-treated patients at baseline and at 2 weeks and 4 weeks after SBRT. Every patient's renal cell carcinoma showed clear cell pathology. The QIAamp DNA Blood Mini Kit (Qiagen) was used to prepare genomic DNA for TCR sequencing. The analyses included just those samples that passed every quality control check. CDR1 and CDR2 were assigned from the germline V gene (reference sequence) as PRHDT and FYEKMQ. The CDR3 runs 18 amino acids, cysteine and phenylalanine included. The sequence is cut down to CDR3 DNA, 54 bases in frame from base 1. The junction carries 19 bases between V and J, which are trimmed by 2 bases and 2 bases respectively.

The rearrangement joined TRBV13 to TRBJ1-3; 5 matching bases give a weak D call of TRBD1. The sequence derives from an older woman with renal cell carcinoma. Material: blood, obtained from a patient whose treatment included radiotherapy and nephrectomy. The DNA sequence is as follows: TGTGCCAGCAGCTTAATGTTGGAGGGGCAAGGGGCTGGAAACACCATATATTTT. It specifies CASSLMLEGQGAGNTIYF. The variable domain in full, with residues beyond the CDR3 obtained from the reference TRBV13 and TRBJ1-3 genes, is AAGVIQSPRHLIKEKRETATLKCYPIPRHDTVYWYQQGPGQDPQFLISFYEKMQSDKGSIPDRFSAQQFSDYHSELNMSSLELGDSALYFCASSLMLEGQGAGNTIYFGEGSWLTVV.